One and the same sample provided the 5 T cell receptor beta chains below, sequenced in a study of control samples from healthy donors and cancer patients. Assay: immunoSEQ multiplex PCR; the TCRdb copy retains only in-frame clones and omits some. The sample gives approximately 70,000 clones, roughly 90% of which show up once; over 3.5% is in the top ten. Input material: blood. The receptors here all came from a woman aged 45 to 65 in good health.

CDR3: CASSLASSNQPQHF. The CDR3 DNA reads TGTGCCAGCAGCCTGGCCTCTAGCAATCAGCCCCAGCATTTT. This sequence joins TRBV5-6 and TRBJ1-5; D uncertain. The CDR3 is 14 amino acids. Looked up from germline, CDR1 is SGHDT and CDR2 is YYEEEE. Trimming left V 4 bases short and J 0 bases short, with 8 bases between.

The chain carries TRBV6-6 and TRBJ1-6, with 9 bases that match TRBD1. CDR1 MNHNY and CDR2 SVGAGI come from the germline V gene (reference sequence). V shed 8 bases and J 10 bases; nucleotides not matched to a gene: 9. CDR3 length: 14 residues. Here the CDR3 DNA reads TGTGCCAGCGGTTTTGGACAGGGGAACTCACCCCTCCACTTT. Translated, it gives CASGFGQGNSPLHF.

V is TRBV5-1 and J is TRBJ2-6; TRBD1 agrees at 9 bases. The V gene's germline CDR1 is SGHRS and CDR2 YFSETQ. This CDR3 has 17 residues. V shed 3 bases and J 3 bases; nucleotides not matched to a gene: 7. DNA of the CDR3: TGCGCCAGCAGCTCTATCGGGACAGGGCTTGGGGCCAACGTCCTGACTTTC. Its translation: CASSSIGTGLGANVLTF.

The rearrangement joins TRBV5-5 to TRBJ2-7; 10 positions agree with TRBD1. The V gene end was trimmed by 0 bases and the J gene end by 6 bases; junction bases not matched to a gene: 3. Germline V CDR1 and CDR2: SGHKS, YYEKEE (reference sequence). CDR3 length: 14 amino acids. The CDR3 loop is CASSLARTGGEQYF. The CDR3, as DNA: TGTGCCAGCAGCTTGGCCCGGACAGGGGGCGAGCAGTACTTC.

The V call is TRBV28, the J call TRBJ1-5; tentatively, D is TRBD1 (5 bases). V was clipped by 10 bases and J by 5 bases, with 15 bases between them. The CDR3 length is 13 residues. In germline, CDR1 is MDHEN, CDR2 SYDVKM. In nucleotides, the CDR3 is TGTGCCACCGATCGACAGACCGATCAGCCCCAGCATTTT. The encoded protein is CATDRQTDQPQHF.